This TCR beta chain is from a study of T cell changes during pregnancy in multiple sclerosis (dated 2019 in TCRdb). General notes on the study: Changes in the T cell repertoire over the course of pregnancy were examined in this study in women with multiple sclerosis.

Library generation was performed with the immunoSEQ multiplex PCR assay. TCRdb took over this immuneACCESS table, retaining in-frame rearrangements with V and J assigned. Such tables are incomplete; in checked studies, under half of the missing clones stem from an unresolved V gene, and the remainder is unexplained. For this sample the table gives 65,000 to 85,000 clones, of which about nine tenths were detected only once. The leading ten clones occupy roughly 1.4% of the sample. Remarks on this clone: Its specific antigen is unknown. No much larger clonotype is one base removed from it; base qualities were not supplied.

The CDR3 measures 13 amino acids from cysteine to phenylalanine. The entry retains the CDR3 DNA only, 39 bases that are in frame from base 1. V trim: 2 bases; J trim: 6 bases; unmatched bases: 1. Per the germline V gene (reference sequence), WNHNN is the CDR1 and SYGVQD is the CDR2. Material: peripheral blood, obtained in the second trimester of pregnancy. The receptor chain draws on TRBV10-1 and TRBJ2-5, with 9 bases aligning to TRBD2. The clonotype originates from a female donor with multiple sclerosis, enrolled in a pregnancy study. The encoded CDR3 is CASSEGLAQTQYF. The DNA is TGCGCCAGCAGTGAGGGACTAGCGCAGACCCAGTACTTC.